One and the same sample provided the 19 T cell receptor beta chains below, sequenced in a study of T-cell memory formation after mild COVID-19. TCRdb ran MiXCR on the 5' RACE reads and lists one entry per CDR3 protein. The table includes about 260,000 distinct CDR3 sequences, 16% detected once. The sample comprised PBMCs or a T cell subset sorted from them (not recorded which). The origin of the receptors is a man aged 18-30 years who had mild COVID-19 (a few samples of this study predate the infection). Cell type and time point are not known.

This clonotype was seen only a few times. This chain joins TRBV5-6 and TRBJ2-5, with 10 positions matching TRBD1. The CDR3 totals 16 residues. Germline V lookup: CDR1 SGHDT, CDR2 YYEEEE. With 1 base clipped from V and 5 bases from J, the junction kept 8 bases outside the gene matches. The CDR3 loop is CASSLRSGTGEETQYF. DNA of the CDR3: TGTGCCAGCAGCTTGCGGTCCGGGACAGGGGAGGAGACCCAGTACTTC.

This clonotype was picked up a small number of times. The V call is TRBV6-2 or TRBV6-3, the J call TRBJ2-1; no firm D call. Germline CDR1 MNHEY, CDR2 SVGEGT. This CDR3 is 12 amino acids long. Trimming stripped 7 bases from V and 4 bases from J, with 8 bases between. The CDR3 is CASIGGYNEQFF. For the CDR3, the DNA is TGTGCCAGCATAGGCGGATACAATGAGCAGTTCTTC.

This clonotype has more than one count but fewer than ten. The chain uses TRBV6-1 and TRBJ1-5; no reliable D call. V lost 3 bases, J lost 3 bases, and 6 bases lay in between. Germline V gene sequence: CDR1 MNHNS, CDR2 SASEGT. The CDR3 contains 13 residues. The CDR3 nucleotides read TGTGCCAGCAGTGAGAGGGTCAATCAGCCCCAGCATTTT. This encodes CASSERVNQPQHF.

This rearrangement joins TRBV20-1 to TRBJ1-6, with 10 positions matching TRBD1. Germline V lookup: CDR1 DFQATT, CDR2 SNEGSKA (reference sequence). CDR3 length equals 14 residues. The trim removed 6 bases at V and 5 bases at J, leaving 4 bases unmatched. The DNA of the CDR3 is TGCAGTGCCAGTGGACAGGGGGATAATTCACCCCTCCACTTT. Protein: CSASGQGDNSPLHF.

This clonotype was picked up a small number of times. V gene TRBV27 combines with J gene TRBJ2-3; possible D gene TRBD2, 5 bases. Germline loops: CDR1 MNHEY, CDR2 SMNVEV (reference sequence). The CDR3 sequence is 12 residues long. The DNA for the CDR3 is TGTGCAGTAGCGAGCGCGCCAGATACGCAGTATTTT. It yields the protein CAVASAPDTQYF.

This clonotype occurred a few times. This rearrangement joins TRBV7-3 to TRBJ2-5, with D unresolved. The CDR3 contains 12 residues. Germline lookup yields CDR1 SGHTA and CDR2 FQGTGA. V lost 6 bases and J 4 bases, leaving 9 bases between the germline ends. The CDR3 region is CASSQTLETQYF. The CDR3 nucleotides read TGTGCCAGCAGTCAAACCCTAGAGACCCAGTACTTC.

CDR3 DNA: TGTGCCAGCAGTTACTCGCAGGGGTGGTCAGATACGCAGTATTTT. Its translation is CASSYSQGWSDTQYF. The chain employs TRBV6-5 and TRBJ2-3; TRBD1 might be the D (6 bases). Germline values: CDR1 MNHEY, CDR2 SVGAGI. V was cut by 0 bases and J by 4 bases, with 11 bases left in between. CDR3 size: 15 residues.

Written as DNA, the CDR3 is TGTGCCAGCAGCCCCATGGGTTCGTATGGCACTGAAGCTTTCTTT. Amino acids: CASSPMGSYGTEAFF. V gene TRBV3-1 combines with J gene TRBJ1-1; D gene uncertain. With 4 bases removed from V and 4 bases from J, the gap between germline ends came to 16 bases. Germline V gene lookup returns CDR1 LGHDT and CDR2 YNNKEL (reference sequence). This CDR3 contains 15 residues. Full variable domain (missing parts from reference TRBV3-1 and TRBJ1-1): DTAVSQTPKYLVTQMGNDKSIKCEQNLGHDTMYWYKQDSKKFLKIMFSYNNKELIINETVPNRFSPKSPDKAHLNLHINSLELGDSAVYFCASSPMGSYGTEAFFGQGTRLTVV.

The chain combines TRBV24-1 with TRBJ2-1; 9 bases are a match to TRBD2. The CDR3 contains 15 residues. CDR1 is KGHDR and CDR2 is SFDVKD in the germline V gene. J lost 10 bases, V lost 2 bases, and 8 bases had no gene match. The CDR3: CATSDYSGGSPEQFF. The CDR3 nucleotides are TGTGCCACCAGTGATTACAGCGGGGGGTCCCCCGAGCAGTTCTTC.

J is TRBJ2-5 and V is TRBV9; D is perhaps TRBD1 or TRBD2 (8 bases each). Germline CDR1 reads SGDLS; CDR2 reads YYNGEE. This CDR3 is built from 15 residues. Trimming shortened V by 7 bases and J by 4 bases, and 20 bases separated the two germline ends. In DNA, the CDR3 is TGTGCCAGCTCACAGGGCGGGGGGACAGGAGAGACCCAGTACTTC. Its protein product is CASSQGGGTGETQYF.

This clonotype appeared a few times. The chain combines TRBV5-1 with TRBJ2-1; D is unresolved. This CDR3 spans 14 amino acids. Germline V gives CDR1 SGHRS, CDR2 YFSETQ. V shed 4 bases and J shed 6 bases, with 14 bases lying between them. CDR3 residues: CASSPRRAANEQFF. The DNA of the CDR3 is TGCGCCAGCAGCCCCCGCCGAGCCGCCAATGAGCAGTTCTTC.

CDR3 protein: CASSLAGQAEAFF. The CDR3 bases are TGCGCCAGCAGCTTGGCCGGGCAGGCTGAAGCTTTCTTT. This rearrangement joins TRBV5-1 to TRBJ1-1; no clear D gene. The ends were cut back, 0 bases at V and 6 bases at J, with 9 bases in the middle. This CDR3 is 13 amino acids long. Germline CDR1 is SGHRS and CDR2 is YFSETQ.

This clonotype was counted a few times. The V gene is TRBV20-1, the J gene TRBJ1-1; 7 nucleotides line up with TRBD1. V gave up 8 bases and J gave up 4 bases; unmatched junction bases: 10. Germline V gene data show CDR1 as DFQATT and CDR2 as SNEGSKA (reference sequence). The length of the CDR3 is 13 residues. For the CDR3, the DNA is TGCAGTACATACAGGGGAAGTGGCACTGAAGCTTTCTTT. It yields the protein CSTYRGSGTEAFF.

This clonotype turned up a few times. The chain uses TRBV12-3 or TRBV12-4 and TRBJ2-5, with 7 nucleotides matching TRBD1. V lost 7 bases and J lost 5; bases outside the gene matches: 7. The CDR3 loop spans 13 amino acids. The CDR3 here is CASTRGPVETQYF. The CDR3 region has the DNA TGTGCCAGCACGAGGGGGCCAGTTGAGACCCAGTACTTC.

V gene TRBV5-1 combines with J gene TRBJ1-1, with D perhaps TRBD1 (6 bases). The germline V gene encodes CDR1 SGHRS and CDR2 YFSETQ. This CDR3 has 15 residues. Trimming took off 3 bases at V and 3 bases at J, with 15 bases between the two ends. CDR3 sequence (DNA): TGCGCCAGCAGCTCGGGTCGGGGGCTCGACACTGAAGCTTTCTTT. Its protein is CASSSGRGLDTEAFF.

The rearrangement uses TRBV4-3 and TRBJ2-2, with D unclear. This CDR3 comprises 15 residues. V lost 1 base to trimming and J lost 3 bases, with 9 bases between them. Germline V gives CDR1 LGHNA, CDR2 YSLEER. The CDR3 sequence is CASSQVQDYTGELFF. The DNA for the CDR3 is TGCGCCAGCAGCCAAGTGCAGGATTACACCGGGGAGCTGTTTTTT.

This clonotype was picked up a small number of times. The rearrangement uses TRBV5-4 and TRBJ2-2, with TRBD1 matching over 7 bases. The CDR3 is 16 amino acids. Germline-derived CDR1 and CDR2 are SGHNT and YYREEE (reference sequence). The V and J ends lost 4 bases and 4 bases, in that order; junction bases with no gene match: 10. The CDR3 DNA follows: TGTGCCAGCAGCCCACTTAAGGGGGCGCCCACCGGGGAGCTGTTTTTT. This encodes CASSPLKGAPTGELFF.

This clonotype was found a few times. The chain has TRBV12-3 or TRBV12-4 and TRBJ1-2, with TRBD1 matching 9 bases. The CDR3 runs 15 residues. The junction had 8 bases not matched to a gene; V was cut back by 5 bases and J by 4 bases. CDR3 protein: CASSARDRAVYGYTF. CDR3 bases: TGTGCCAGCAGTGCCCGGGACAGGGCAGTCTATGGCTACACCTTC.

Concerning this clonotype itself: The junction departs from germline at one end; a sequencing error may be responsible. The chain uses TRBV3-1 and TRBJ2-1; D is perhaps TRBD2 (7 bases). CDR3 length: 16 residues. The germline gives CDR1 LGHDT, CDR2 YNNKEL (reference sequence). CDR3 nucleotides: TGTGCCAGCAGCCACACCTTTCTCCGGGGGGCAGCGGTCCTCCTCTTC. It yields the protein CASSHTFLRGAAVLLF.